Sequencing of this T cell receptor beta chain was carried out in a study of T-cell reconstitution after alpha-beta-depleted transplantation in children. The study, taken as a whole, reports: Most T-cell counts and diversity one year after the transplant came from T cells that were newly produced. The origin of alpha-beta T cells about two months after transplant was reportedly several hundred expanded graft clones. Some patients owed their high day-60 TCRbeta diversity to surviving recipient T cells and thymic progenitors.

Molecular barcoding with unique molecular identifiers was used for the TCRbeta library. Via MiXCR, TCRdb re-called the PCR reads, giving one row per CDR3 protein. The table includes tens of thousands of distinct CDR3 sequences, 4% to 5% detected once. A word on this clonotype: The antigen remains unidentified.

V lost 4 bases to trimming and J lost 6 bases; unmatched junction nucleotides: 7. CDR3 length: 16 residues. Per the germline V gene, CDR1 is KGHDR and CDR2 is SFDVKD. V is TRBV24-1 and J is TRBJ2-3; 12 nucleotides align to TRBD1. The sequence came from a boy under two years old who had a stem cell transplant for acute myeloid leukemia, so the T cells may come from the graft donor. Here the sequenced sample was PBMCs, mostly from graft donor cells, taken 180 days after TCRalphabeta/CD19-depleted stem cell transplant. CDR3 nucleotide sequence: TGTGCCACCAGTGACCTGGGACAGGGGGCGCCGGATACGCAGTATTTT. Its translation is CATSDLGQGAPDTQYF.